Below, 20 T cell receptor beta chains from the same sample are listed, as sequenced in a study of T cell clonotyping in hematopoietic cell transplantation (dated by TCRdb to about 2021). The time point label, as the study defines it: recipient sample about 28 days before transplant, after cytoreduction. Libraries were made using the immunoSEQ multiplex PCR assay. The table comes from immuneACCESS by way of TCRdb, which keeps in-frame sequences with V and J called. Part of the clones is missing from these tables; in studies checked, under half for an unresolved V gene and the rest for unknown reasons. The sample profile shows approximately 46,000 clones; just over 85% of them were found once. Just under 6% of the sample comes from the top ten. The sequences come from peripheral blood mononuclear cells, collected before stem cell transplant. These receptors were collected from a man aged 60 to 75 with biphenotypic leukemia. Some clones in this sample may be carry-over from other donors' samples.

The J gene is TRBJ1-4, the V gene TRBV5-6; D is uncertain. CDR1 is SGHDT and CDR2 is YYEEEE in the germline V gene. Trimming cost V 2 bases and J 0 bases, with 8 bases left between them. This CDR3 is built from 15 residues. DNA for the CDR3: TGTGCCAGCAGCTTTTACTCAACAACTAATGAAAAACTGTTTTTT. Translating gives CASSFYSTTNEKLFF.

This chain links TRBV4-3 with TRBJ1-1; 8 bases map to TRBD1. Losses at the gene ends were 3 bases for V and 9 bases for J; bases not matched to a gene: 6. The germline gives CDR1 LGHNA, CDR2 YSLEER. The CDR3 has 13 amino acids. This chain's CDR3 is CASSQAGQDKAFF. CDR3 in DNA: TGCGCCAGCAGCCAGGCGGGACAGGATAAAGCTTTCTTT.

The gene calls are TRBV2 and TRBJ2-5; D remains unclear. Per germline, CDR1 SNHLY and CDR2 FYNNEI. This CDR3 contains 13 residues. V was trimmed by 4 bases and J by 5 bases, leaving 11 bases between them. CDR3 DNA sequence: TGTGCCAGCAGTGTGTTGAGGCGGGAGACCCAGTACTTC. Translation: CASSVLRRETQYF.

The chain is built from TRBV6-5 and TRBJ1-2; no reliable D call. Per the germline V gene, CDR1 is MNHEY and CDR2 is SVGAGI. The CDR3 runs 13 residues. Trimming stripped 2 bases from V and 6 bases from J, with 10 bases between. This chain's CDR3 is CASSYGVGNGYTF. CDR3 coding DNA: TGTGCCAGCAGTTACGGTGTCGGCAATGGCTACACCTTC.

The J gene is TRBJ2-7, the V gene TRBV5-1, with 10 bases aligning to TRBD1. The V gene end was trimmed by 2 bases and the J gene end by 7 bases; junction bases not matched to a gene: 12. Germline assignment: CDR1 SGHRS and CDR2 YFSETQ. This CDR3 spans 16 amino acids. The DNA for the CDR3 is TGCGCCAGCAGCTTTGATAGCCTGGGGACAGGGGCGGAGCAGTACTTC. Its protein is CASSFDSLGTGAEQYF. The full variable domain, its missing parts supplied by reference TRBV5-1 and TRBJ2-7, is KAGVTQTPRYLIKTRGQQVTLSCSPISGHRSVSWYQQTPGQGLQFLFEYFSETQRNKGNFPGRFSGRQFSNSRSEMNVSTLELGDSALYLCASSFDSLGTGAEQYFGPGTRLTVT.

As to this clone: One end of the junction is discordant with germline, which a read error may explain. The chain has TRBV7-7 and TRBJ2-5, with 7 nucleotides matching TRBD1. Germline V gives CDR1 SSHAT, CDR2 FNYEAQ (reference sequence). CDR3 length: 13 residues. The CDR3 DNA reads as TGTGCTAGCAGCCGGGACAGCCAAGAGACCCAGTACTTC. Translated: CASSRDSQETQYF.

The rearrangement uses TRBV7-9 and TRBJ2-3; TRBD2 matches at 8 bases. Germline V gene lookup returns CDR1 SEHNR and CDR2 FQNEAQ (reference sequence). V lost 3 bases to trimming and J lost 5 bases; unmatched junction nucleotides: 4. The CDR3 has 14 residues. The CDR3 spells CASSFSGGRDTQYF. As DNA, the CDR3 is TGTGCCAGCAGCTTCAGCGGGGGAAGAGATACGCAGTATTTT.

This chain's CDR3 is CASSLHTLNTEAFF. The DNA for the CDR3 is TGCGCCAGCAGCTTGCATACCCTGAACACTGAAGCTTTCTTT. The chain recombines TRBV5-1 with TRBJ1-1; D unclear. V gave up 1 base and J gave up 0 bases, with 7 bases separating them. CDR1 and CDR2 from the germline V gene are SGHRS and YFSETQ. The CDR3 has 14 residues.

The rearrangement links TRBV28 to TRBJ1-1; D perhaps matches TRBD1 (6 bases). V lost 2 bases and J 4 bases, leaving 14 bases between the germline ends. This CDR3 is built from 15 residues. Germline loops: CDR1 MDHEN, CDR2 SYDVKM. DNA of the CDR3: TGTGCCAGCAGTTTAATTGCGGGAGGGGGCACTGAAGCTTTCTTT. Amino acid sequence: CASSLIAGGGTEAFF.

The genes are TRBV6-5 and TRBJ1-1; D is ambiguous. Germline values: CDR1 MNHEY, CDR2 SVGAGI. This CDR3 comprises 13 residues. Trimming took off 4 bases at V and 9 bases at J, with 15 bases between the two ends. CDR3 region: CASSSEVIRKAFF. CDR3 bases: TGTGCCAGCAGTTCAGAGGTAATAAGGAAAGCTTTCTTT.

The genes are TRBV30 and TRBJ2-2; 9 nucleotides match TRBD1. Germline V gene data show CDR1 as GTSNPN and CDR2 as SVGIG (reference sequence). The V segment lost 1 base and the J segment 5 bases; nucleotides outside the gene matches: 11. The CDR3 sequence is 17 residues long. CDR3 DNA: TGTGCCTGGAGTGCCCATCTCCGGACAGGGGAAACCGGGGAGCTGTTTTTT. Translated: CAWSAHLRTGETGELFF. Filled out from reference TRBV30 and TRBJ2-2, the complete variable domain reads SQTIHQWPATLVQPVGSPLSLECTVEGTSNPNLYWYRQAAGRGLQLLFYSVGIGQISSEVPQNLSASRPQDRQFILSSKKLLLSDSGFYLCAWSAHLRTGETGELFFGEGSRLTVL.

This clone was detected once. The rearrangement links TRBV4-2 to TRBJ2-3, with D possibly TRBD2 on 5 matching bases. Trimming left V 0 bases short and J 0 bases short, with 13 bases between. The CDR3 has 17 residues. Germline V lookup: CDR1 LGHNA, CDR2 YNFKEQ. The CDR3 sequence: CASSQDTREPSTDTQYF. DNA for the CDR3: TGTGCCAGCAGCCAAGATACGAGGGAACCTAGCACAGATACGCAGTATTTT.

The J gene is TRBJ2-7, the V gene TRBV19; possibly TRBD1 for D (6 bases). Germline assignment: CDR1 LNHDA and CDR2 SQIVND (reference sequence). With 3 bases removed from V and 1 base from J, the gap between germline ends came to 10 bases. CDR3 size: 14 residues. CDR3 protein: CASSIQGSSYEQYF. The CDR3 region has the DNA TGTGCCAGTAGTATCCAGGGGTCTTCCTACGAGCAGTACTTC.

This clone was detected only once. This chain uses TRBV5-4 with TRBJ2-1; 13 nucleotides line up with TRBD2. The V gene's germline CDR1 is SGHNT and CDR2 YYREEE (reference sequence). The J segment lost 11 bases and the V segment lost 4 bases, leaving 3 bases of the junction unmatched. There are 13 residues in the CDR3. This CDR3 reads CASSPGLAGQQFF. The CDR3 bases are TGTGCCAGCAGCCCGGGACTAGCGGGACAGCAGTTCTTC.

The genes are TRBV2 and TRBJ1-4; 7 bases map to TRBD1. Per the germline V gene, CDR1 is SNHLY and CDR2 is FYNNEI. Trimming at V came to 5 bases and at J to 8 bases, leaving 5 bases not matched to a gene. The CDR3 loop spans 13 amino acids. The CDR3 bases are TGTGCCAGCAGTCAGGGGGTAAACGAAAAACTGTTTTTT. It translates to CASSQGVNEKLFF. Drawing the rest from reference TRBV2 and TRBJ1-4, the complete variable domain is EPEVTQTPSHQVTQMGQEVILRCVPISNHLYFYWYRQILGQKVEFLVSFYNNEISEKSEIFDDQFSVERPDGSNFTLKIRSTKLEDSAMYFCASSQGVNEKLFFGSGTQLSVL.

V and J are TRBV7-9 and TRBJ2-6; D is unresolved. This CDR3 region has 17 residues. V lost 7 bases and J 0 bases, leaving 16 bases between the germline ends. Germline V gene data show CDR1 as SEHNR and CDR2 as FQNEAQ (reference sequence). As DNA, the CDR3 is TGTGCCAGCACCCCCGAAGGACGGATCTCTGGGGCCAACGTCCTGACTTTC. The encoded protein is CASTPEGRISGANVLTF.

Here the CDR3 DNA reads TGCGCCAGCAGCCAAGAGGCAGGTCAGCCCCAGCATTTT. This codes for CASSQEAGQPQHF. This sequence joins TRBV4-3 and TRBJ1-5, with D unresolved. The ends were cut back, 0 bases at V and 6 bases at J, with 6 bases in the middle. The CDR3 runs 13 residues. Looked up from germline, CDR1 is LGHNA and CDR2 is YSLEER.

The rearrangement links TRBV9 to TRBJ1-4; D gene uncertain. CDR1 SGDLS and CDR2 YYNGEE come from the germline V gene. This CDR3 has 14 amino acids. With 0 bases removed from V and 12 bases from J, the gap between germline ends came to 15 bases. This CDR3 is CASSVEGNDGELFF. In DNA, the CDR3 is TGTGCCAGCAGCGTAGAGGGAAATGATGGGGAACTGTTTTTT. The whole variable domain, remainder taken from reference TRBV9 and TRBJ1-4, is DSGVTQTPKHLITATGQRVTLRCSPRSGDLSVYWYQQSLDQGLQFLIQYYNGEERAKGNILERFSAQQFPDLHSELNLSSLELGDSALYFCASSVEGNDGELFFGSGTQLSVL.

V usage is TRBV27 and J usage is TRBJ1-5, with no clear D. This CDR3 is 13 amino acids long. The V gene lost 2 bases and the J gene lost 10 bases, with 12 bases spanning the gap. Germline V gene data show CDR1 as MNHEY and CDR2 as SMNVEV (reference sequence). The chain's CDR3 is CASSLTSLSPQHF. CDR3 coding DNA: TGTGCCAGCAGTTTAACCTCACTCAGCCCCCAGCATTTT.

DNA for the CDR3: TGTGCCAGCAGCCCTGCAGGCAGAGTCCAAGAGACCCAGTACTTC. It yields the protein CASSPAGRVQETQYF. This chain joins TRBV9 and TRBJ2-5; D is undetermined. Trimming took off 4 bases at V and 1 base at J, with 14 bases between the two ends. CDR3 length: 15 residues. The germline gives CDR1 SGDLS, CDR2 YYNGEE.